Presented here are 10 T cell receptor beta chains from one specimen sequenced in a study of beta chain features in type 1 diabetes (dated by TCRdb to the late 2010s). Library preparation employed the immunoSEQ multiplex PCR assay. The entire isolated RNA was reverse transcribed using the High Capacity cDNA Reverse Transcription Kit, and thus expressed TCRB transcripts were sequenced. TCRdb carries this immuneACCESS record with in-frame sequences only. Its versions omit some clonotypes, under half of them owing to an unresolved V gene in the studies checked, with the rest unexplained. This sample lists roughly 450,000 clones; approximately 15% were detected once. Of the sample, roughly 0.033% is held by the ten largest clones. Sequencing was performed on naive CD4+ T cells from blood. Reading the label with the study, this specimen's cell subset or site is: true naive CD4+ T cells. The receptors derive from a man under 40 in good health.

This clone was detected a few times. The CDR3 sequence is CASSLSLSSYEQYF. The CDR3 DNA sequence: TGCGCCAGCAGCTTGAGTCTTAGCTCCTACGAGCAGTACTTC. The chain employs TRBV5-1 and TRBJ2-7; D is uncertain. V lost 1 base to trimming and J lost 0 bases, with 8 bases between them. CDR1 is SGHRS and CDR2 is YFSETQ in the germline V gene. The CDR3 sequence is 14 residues long.

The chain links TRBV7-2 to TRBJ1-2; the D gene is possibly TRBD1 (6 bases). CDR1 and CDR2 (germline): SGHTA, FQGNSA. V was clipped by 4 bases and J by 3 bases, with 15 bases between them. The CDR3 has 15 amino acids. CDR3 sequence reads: CASSSHRDIDYGYTF. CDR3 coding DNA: TGTGCCAGCAGCTCACACCGGGACATAGACTATGGCTACACCTTC.

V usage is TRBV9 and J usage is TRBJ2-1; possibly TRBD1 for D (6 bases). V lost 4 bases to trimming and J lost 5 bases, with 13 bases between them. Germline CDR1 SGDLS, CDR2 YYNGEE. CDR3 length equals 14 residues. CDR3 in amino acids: CASSPWTVDNEQFF. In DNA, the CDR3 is TGTGCCAGCAGCCCCTGGACAGTCGACAATGAGCAGTTCTTC.

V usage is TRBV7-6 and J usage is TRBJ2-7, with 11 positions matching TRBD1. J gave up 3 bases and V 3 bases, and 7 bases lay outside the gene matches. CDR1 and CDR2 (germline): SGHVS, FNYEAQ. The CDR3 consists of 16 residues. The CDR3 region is CASSLGTGGTSYEQYF. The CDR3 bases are TGTGCCAGCAGCTTGGGGACAGGGGGGACGAGCTACGAGCAGTACTTC.

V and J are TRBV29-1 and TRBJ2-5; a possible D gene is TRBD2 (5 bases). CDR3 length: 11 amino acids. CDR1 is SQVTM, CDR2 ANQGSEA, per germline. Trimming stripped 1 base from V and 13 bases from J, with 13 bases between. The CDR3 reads CSVEVGSGWYF. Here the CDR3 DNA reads TGCAGCGTTGAAGTTGGGAGCGGATGGTACTTC. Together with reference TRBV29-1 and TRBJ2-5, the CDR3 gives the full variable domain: SAVISQKPSRDICQRGTSLTIQCQVDSQVTMMFWYRQQPGQSLTLIATANQGSEATYESGFVIDKFPISRPNLTFSTLTVSNMSPEDSSIYLCSVEVGSGWYFGPGTRLLVL.

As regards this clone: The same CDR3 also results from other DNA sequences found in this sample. CDR3 sequence: CASGPRGAPYNEQFF. CDR3 sequence (DNA): TGTGCCAGCGGTCCCCGGGGCGCACCCTACAATGAGCAGTTCTTC. The chain links TRBV7-9 to TRBJ2-1; either TRBD1 or TRBD2 may fit D (5 bases each). The germline V gene encodes CDR1 SEHNR and CDR2 FQNEAQ (reference sequence). Trimming removed 8 bases from V and 2 bases from J, with 16 bases in between. The CDR3 is 15 amino acids.

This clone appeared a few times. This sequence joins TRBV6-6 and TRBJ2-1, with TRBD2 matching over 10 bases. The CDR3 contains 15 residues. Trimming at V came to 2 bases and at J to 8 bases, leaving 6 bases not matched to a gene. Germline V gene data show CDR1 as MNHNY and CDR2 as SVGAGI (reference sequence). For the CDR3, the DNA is TGTGCCAGCAGTTACCAGCTAGCGGGAGTCTATGAGCAGTTCTTC. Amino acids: CASSYQLAGVYEQFF.

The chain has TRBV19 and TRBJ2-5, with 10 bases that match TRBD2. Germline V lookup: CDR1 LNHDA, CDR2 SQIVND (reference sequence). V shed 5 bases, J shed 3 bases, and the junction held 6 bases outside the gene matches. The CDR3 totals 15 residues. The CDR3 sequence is CASSRLAGVEETQYF. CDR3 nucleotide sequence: TGTGCCAGTAGTCGCCTAGCGGGAGTTGAAGAGACCCAGTACTTC.

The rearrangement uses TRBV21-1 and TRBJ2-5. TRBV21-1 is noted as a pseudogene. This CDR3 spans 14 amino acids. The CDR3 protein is CASSFRDRQETQYF. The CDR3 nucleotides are TGTGCCAGCAGCTTTCGGGACCGCCAAGAGACCCAGTACTTC.

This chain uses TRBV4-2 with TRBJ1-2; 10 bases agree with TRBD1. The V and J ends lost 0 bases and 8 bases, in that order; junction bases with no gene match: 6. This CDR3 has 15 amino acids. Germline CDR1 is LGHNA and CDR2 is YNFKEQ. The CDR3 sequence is CASSQETGQGEGYTF. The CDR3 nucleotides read TGTGCCAGCAGCCAAGAAACCGGACAGGGGGAAGGCTACACCTTC.